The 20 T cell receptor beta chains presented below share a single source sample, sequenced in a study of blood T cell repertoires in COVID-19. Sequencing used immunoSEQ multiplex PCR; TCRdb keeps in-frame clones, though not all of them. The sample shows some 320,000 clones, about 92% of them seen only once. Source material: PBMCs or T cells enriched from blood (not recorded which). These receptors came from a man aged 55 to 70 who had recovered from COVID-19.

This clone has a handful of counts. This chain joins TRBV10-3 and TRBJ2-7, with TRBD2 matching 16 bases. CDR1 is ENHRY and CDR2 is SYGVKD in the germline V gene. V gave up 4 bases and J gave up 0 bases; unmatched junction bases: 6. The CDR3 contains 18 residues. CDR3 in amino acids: CAISAGGLAGGSSYEQYF. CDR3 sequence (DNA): TGTGCCATCAGTGCAGGGGGACTAGCGGGAGGGTCCTCCTACGAGCAGTACTTC.

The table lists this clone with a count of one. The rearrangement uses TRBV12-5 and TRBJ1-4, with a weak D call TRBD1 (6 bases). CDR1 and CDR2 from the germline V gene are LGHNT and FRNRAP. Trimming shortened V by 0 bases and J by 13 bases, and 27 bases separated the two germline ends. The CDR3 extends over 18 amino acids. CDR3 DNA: TGTGCTAGTGGTTTGGTCGTCGAGGGGGTTATGTACAGGGAGTCACTGTTTTTT. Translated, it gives CASGLVVEGVMYRESLFF. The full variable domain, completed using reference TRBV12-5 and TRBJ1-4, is DARVTQTPRHKVTEMGQEVTMRCQPILGHNTVFWYRQTMMQGLELLAYFRNRAPLDDSGMPKDRFSAEMPDATLATLKIQPSEPRDSAVYFCASGLVVEGVMYRESLFFGSGTQLSVL.

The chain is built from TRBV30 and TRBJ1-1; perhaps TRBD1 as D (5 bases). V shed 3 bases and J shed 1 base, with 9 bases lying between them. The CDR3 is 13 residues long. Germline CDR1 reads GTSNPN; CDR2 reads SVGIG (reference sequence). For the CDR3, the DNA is TGTGCCTGGAGCGGAGGGGAGAACACTGAAGCTTTCTTT. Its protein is CAWSGGENTEAFF.

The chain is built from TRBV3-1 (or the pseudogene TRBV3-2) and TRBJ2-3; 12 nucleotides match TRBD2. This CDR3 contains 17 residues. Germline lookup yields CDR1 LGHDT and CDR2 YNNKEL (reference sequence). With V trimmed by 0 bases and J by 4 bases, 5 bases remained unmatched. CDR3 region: CASSQDPASGGADTQYF. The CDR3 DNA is TGTGCCAGCAGCCAAGATCCCGCTAGCGGGGGGGCAGATACGCAGTATTTT.

The CDR3 spells CASSLVAGQGKNIQYF. CDR3 coding DNA: TGTGCCAGCAGTTTAGTCGCCGGACAGGGCAAAAACATTCAGTACTTC. J is TRBJ2-4 and V is TRBV2; 8 bases map to TRBD1. V shed 5 bases and J 3 bases; nucleotides not matched to a gene: 9. Germline-derived CDR1 and CDR2 are SNHLY and FYNNEI. The CDR3 length is 16 residues.

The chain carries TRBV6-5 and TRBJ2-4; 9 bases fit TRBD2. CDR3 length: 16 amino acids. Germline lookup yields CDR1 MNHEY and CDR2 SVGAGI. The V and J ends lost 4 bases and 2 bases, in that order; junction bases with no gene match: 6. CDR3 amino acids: CASSFLASGTKNIQYF. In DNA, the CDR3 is TGTGCCAGCAGTTTTCTGGCTAGCGGGACCAAAAACATTCAGTACTTC.

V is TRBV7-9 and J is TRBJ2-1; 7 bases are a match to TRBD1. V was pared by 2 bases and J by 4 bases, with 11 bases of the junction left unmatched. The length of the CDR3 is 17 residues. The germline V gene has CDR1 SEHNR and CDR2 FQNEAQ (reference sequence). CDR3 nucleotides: TGTGCCAGCAGCTTACTAGGGGGCCGTCCACCTTACAATGAGCAGTTCTTC. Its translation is CASSLLGGRPPYNEQFF.

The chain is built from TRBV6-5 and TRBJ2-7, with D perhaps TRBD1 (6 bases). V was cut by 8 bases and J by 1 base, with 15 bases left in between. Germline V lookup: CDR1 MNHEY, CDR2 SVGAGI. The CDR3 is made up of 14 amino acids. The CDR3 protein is CASAVGQFSYEQYF. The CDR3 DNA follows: TGTGCCAGCGCCGTAGGACAGTTTTCCTACGAGCAGTACTTC.

CDR3 nucleotides: TGCAGCCGGAGGGGGGGAGAGCAGTTCTTC. Encoded protein: CSRRGGEQFF. V gene TRBV29-1 combines with J gene TRBJ2-1, with D possibly being TRBD2 (7 bases). This CDR3 spans 10 amino acids. The V end was cut by 8 bases, the J end by 10 bases, with 12 bases between. Germline loops: CDR1 SQVTM, CDR2 ANQGSEA.

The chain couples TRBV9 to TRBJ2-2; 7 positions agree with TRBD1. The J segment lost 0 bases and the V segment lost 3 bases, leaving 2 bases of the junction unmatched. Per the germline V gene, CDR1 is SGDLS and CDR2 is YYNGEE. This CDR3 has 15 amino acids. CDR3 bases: TGTGCCAGCAGCGAGGGACAGCCGAACACCGGGGAGCTGTTTTTT. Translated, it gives CASSEGQPNTGELFF. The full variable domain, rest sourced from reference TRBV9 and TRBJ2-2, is DSGVTQTPKHLITATGQRVTLRCSPRSGDLSVYWYQQSLDQGLQFLIQYYNGEERAKGNILERFSAQQFPDLHSELNLSSLELGDSALYFCASSEGQPNTGELFFGEGSRLTVL.

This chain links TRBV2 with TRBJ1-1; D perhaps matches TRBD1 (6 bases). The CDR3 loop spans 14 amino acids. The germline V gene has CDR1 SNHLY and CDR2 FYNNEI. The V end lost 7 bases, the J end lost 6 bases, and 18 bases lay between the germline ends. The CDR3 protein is CASINEGQGSEAFF. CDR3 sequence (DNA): TGTGCCAGCATTAACGAAGGCCAGGGGTCTGAAGCTTTCTTT.

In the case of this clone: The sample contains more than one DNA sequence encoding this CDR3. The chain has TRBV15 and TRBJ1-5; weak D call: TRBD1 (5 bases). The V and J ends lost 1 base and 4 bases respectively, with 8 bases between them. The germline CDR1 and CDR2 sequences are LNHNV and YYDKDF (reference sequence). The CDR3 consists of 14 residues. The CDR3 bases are TGTGCCACCAGCAGAGTTAGGGGAAATCAGCCCCAGCATTTT. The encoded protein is CATSRVRGNQPQHF. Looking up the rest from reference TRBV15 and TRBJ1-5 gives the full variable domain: DAMVIQNPRYQVTQFGKPVTLSCSQTLNHNVMYWYQQKSSQAPKLLFHYYDKDFNNEADTPDNFQSRRPNTSFCFLDIRSPGLGDTAMYLCATSRVRGNQPQHFGDGTRLSIL.

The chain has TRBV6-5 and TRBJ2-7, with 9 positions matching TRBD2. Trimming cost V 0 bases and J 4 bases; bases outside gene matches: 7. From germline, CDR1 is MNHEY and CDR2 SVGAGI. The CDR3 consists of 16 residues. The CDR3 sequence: CASSYSFSGSTYEQYF. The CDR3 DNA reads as TGTGCCAGCAGTTACTCTTTTAGCGGGAGCACATACGAGCAGTACTTC.

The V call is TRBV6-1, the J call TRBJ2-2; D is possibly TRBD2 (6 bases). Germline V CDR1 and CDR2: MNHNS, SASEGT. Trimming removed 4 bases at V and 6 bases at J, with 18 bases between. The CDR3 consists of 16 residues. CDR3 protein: CASSGSPGLLAGELFF. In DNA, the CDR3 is TGTGCCAGCAGTGGATCCCCGGGACTGCTCGCCGGGGAGCTGTTTTTT.

CDR3 coding DNA: TGTGCCAGCAGCTCTAGATCTTGGGGGCGTGGATCCTACGAGCAGTACTTC. It codes for CASSSRSWGRGSYEQYF. J is TRBJ2-7 and V is TRBV11-3; maybe TRBD1 (6 bases). The CDR3 covers 17 residues. Germline V gives CDR1 SGHNT, CDR2 YENEEA. Trimming shortened V by 4 bases and J by 1 base, and 20 bases separated the two germline ends.

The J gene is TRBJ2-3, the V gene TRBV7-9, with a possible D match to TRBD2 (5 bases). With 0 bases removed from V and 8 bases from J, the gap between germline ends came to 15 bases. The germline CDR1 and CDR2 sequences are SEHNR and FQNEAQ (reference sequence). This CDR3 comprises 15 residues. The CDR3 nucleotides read TGTGCCAGCAGCTTAGCTTACGAGTTGGCGGGTACGCAGTATTTT. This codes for CASSLAYELAGTQYF.

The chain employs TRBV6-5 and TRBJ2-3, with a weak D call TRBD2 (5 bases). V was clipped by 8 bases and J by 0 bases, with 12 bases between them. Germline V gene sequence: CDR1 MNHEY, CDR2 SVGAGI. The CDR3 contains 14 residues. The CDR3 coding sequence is TGTGCCAGCCGAGGGCGCTCTAGCACAGATACGCAGTATTTT. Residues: CASRGRSSTDTQYF.

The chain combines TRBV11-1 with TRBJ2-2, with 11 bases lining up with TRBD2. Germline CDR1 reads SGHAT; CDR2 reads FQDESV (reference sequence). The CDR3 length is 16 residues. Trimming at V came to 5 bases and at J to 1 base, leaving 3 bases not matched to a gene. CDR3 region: CASSRLAGLNTGELFF. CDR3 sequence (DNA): TGTGCCAGCAGCCGACTAGCGGGATTGAACACCGGGGAGCTGTTTTTT.

The CDR3 DNA sequence: TGCGCCAGCAGTGGGGACAGGGGTAGAAATTCACCCCTCCACTTT. It is translated as CASSGDRGRNSPLHF. The chain recombines TRBV10-2 with TRBJ1-6; 10 nucleotides line up with TRBD1. The CDR3 has 15 residues. V lost 4 bases to trimming and J lost 7 bases; unmatched junction nucleotides: 4. Germline V CDR1 and CDR2: WSHSY, SAAADI.

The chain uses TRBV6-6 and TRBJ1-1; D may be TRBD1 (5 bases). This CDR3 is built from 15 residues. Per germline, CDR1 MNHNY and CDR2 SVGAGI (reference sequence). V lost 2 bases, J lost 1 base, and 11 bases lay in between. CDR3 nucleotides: TGTGCCAGCAGTTACAACCCCGGACAGAACACTGAAGCTTTCTTT. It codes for CASSYNPGQNTEAFF.